Below, one TCR beta chain is given with its context. The data were obtained in a study of cytomegalovirus exposure and HLA in healthy donors. The trim removed 3 bases at V and 5 bases at J, leaving 4 bases unmatched. The CDR3 has 13 amino acids. Germline-derived CDR1 and CDR2 are GTSNPN and SVGIG (reference sequence). Everyone who donated was a healthy bone marrow donor. The study ran its PCR with 60 Vbeta and 13 Jbeta primers. Sequenced by immunoSEQ multiplex PCR; TCRdb stores in-frame clones only, minus some. This sample has about 160,000 clones, with 70% to 80% found just once. The sequence was collected from a man aged 40-49 years in good health and CMV-seronegative. Sequencing was carried out using PBMCs. This rearrangement joins TRBV30 to TRBJ1-5; the match to TRBD1 covers 7 bases. The CDR3, as DNA: TGTGCCTGGAGGCGGGACAGAGATCAGCCCCAGCATTTT. Its translation is CAWRRDRDQPQHF.